This passage covers 10 T cell receptor beta chains from one sample sequenced in a study of CD8 T cells in ankylosing spondylitis. Study-wide findings and caveats: Typical of ankylosing spondylitis blood, it appeared, was a TCR beta motif of about eight highly homologous variants.

Their antigens are not known. TCRdb used MiXCR to reprocess the 5' RACE reads, holding one entry per CDR3 protein. There are around 140,000 distinct CDR3 sequences in the sample; 17% occur only once, and around a third lies in the top ten. Sequencing was carried out using blood, either unsorted or a sorted T cell fraction (not recorded which). Every receptor here comes from a male donor with ankylosing spondylitis.

The chain combines TRBV4-1 with TRBJ2-7, with a possible D match to TRBD2 (6 bases). CDR1 is MGHRA, CDR2 YSYEKL, per germline. Trimming shortened V by 0 bases and J by 4 bases, and 16 bases separated the two germline ends. The CDR3 sequence is 16 residues long. The chain's CDR3 is CASSQDVGTLGYEQYF. CDR3 bases: TGCGCCAGCAGCCAAGACGTTGGGACTCTCGGATACGAGCAGTACTTC.

The chain uses TRBV20-1 and TRBJ2-7; 10 bases are a match to TRBD2. The CDR3 is 14 residues long. Germline assignment: CDR1 DFQATT and CDR2 SNEGSKA (reference sequence). J lost 4 bases, V lost 6 bases, and 9 bases had no gene match. The CDR3 nucleotides are TGCAGTGCGAGGGATTCTAGCGGGAGTTACGAGCAGTACTTC. Translation: CSARDSSGSYEQYF.

In this sample, this clonotype turned up a few times. V usage is TRBV28 and J usage is TRBJ2-1; the match to TRBD2 covers 15 bases. V shed 5 bases, J shed 8 bases, and the junction held 10 bases outside the gene matches. CDR3 length equals 17 residues. Germline assignment: CDR1 MDHEN and CDR2 SYDVKM. CDR3 sequence (DNA): TGTGCCAGCAGTCCCGGGACTAGCGGGAGGTTTGTTCATGAGCAGTTCTTC. Protein product: CASSPGTSGRFVHEQFF.

This clonotype appeared a few times. The rearrangement uses TRBV20-1 and TRBJ2-1; 8 bases fit TRBD2. CDR1 and CDR2 from the germline V gene are DFQATT and SNEGSKA (reference sequence). The J segment lost 13 bases and the V segment lost 1 base, leaving 12 bases of the junction unmatched. The CDR3 runs 14 residues. The CDR3 spells CSARVKETSGSQFF. In nucleotides, the CDR3 is TGCAGTGCTAGAGTTAAGGAGACCAGCGGGAGCCAGTTCTTC.

This clonotype appeared many times. The chain carries TRBV3-1 and TRBJ2-7; D unclear. The length of the CDR3 is 13 residues. Germline lookup yields CDR1 LGHDT and CDR2 YNNKEL (reference sequence). V gave up 5 bases and J gave up 2 bases, with 10 bases separating them. CDR3 residues: CASSWGSPYEQYF. CDR3 DNA sequence: TGTGCCAGCAGCTGGGGATCCCCCTACGAGCAGTACTTC.

The chain uses TRBV6-6 and TRBJ2-7; possibly TRBD1 for D (5 bases). The CDR3 consists of 13 residues. Trimming cost V 2 bases and J 2 bases, with 7 bases left between them. Germline-derived CDR1 and CDR2 are MNHNY and SVGAGI (reference sequence). The CDR3 DNA follows: TGTGCCAGCAGTTACGGGGCTACCTACGAGCAGTACTTC. Translating it yields CASSYGATYEQYF.

This clonotype was recorded a few times. V is TRBV13 and J is TRBJ1-2, with no clear D. The CDR3 sequence is 13 residues long. CDR1 and CDR2 (germline): PRHDT, FYEKMQ (reference sequence). Trimming removed 3 bases from V and 7 bases from J, with 12 bases in between. CDR3 in amino acids: CASSFENPSGYTF. The CDR3 bases are TGTGCCAGCAGCTTTGAGAATCCGTCTGGCTACACCTTC. The full variable domain, completed using reference TRBV13 and TRBJ1-2, is AAGVIQSPRHLIKEKRETATLKCYPIPRHDTVYWYQQGPGQDPQFLISFYEKMQSDKGSIPDRFSAQQFSDYHSELNMSSLELGDSALYFCASSFENPSGYTFGSGTRLTVV.

The chain joins TRBV5-1 to TRBJ2-1, with 9 bases lining up with TRBD2. Germline lookup yields CDR1 SGHRS and CDR2 YFSETQ. The V gene end was trimmed by 0 bases and the J gene end by 8 bases; junction bases not matched to a gene: 12. There are 17 residues in the CDR3. This chain's CDR3 is CASSLAFGGRGQDEQFF. The CDR3 DNA is TGCGCCAGCAGCTTGGCTTTCGGCGGGAGGGGCCAGGATGAGCAGTTCTTC.

In its sample, this clonotype was seen a few times. V usage is TRBV13 and J usage is TRBJ2-7; 9 bases map to TRBD2. J was trimmed by 5 bases and V by 1 base; bases with no gene match: 12. Germline lookup yields CDR1 PRHDT and CDR2 FYEKMQ (reference sequence). The CDR3 is made up of 17 amino acids. DNA for the CDR3: TGTGCCAGCAGCTTAGACTCGACTAGCGGACTAAACAACGAGCAGTACTTC. It codes for CASSLDSTSGLNNEQYF.

The gene calls are TRBV4-3 and TRBJ1-1; TRBD1 might be the D (6 bases). V was trimmed by 3 bases and J by 3 bases, leaving 11 bases between them. The CDR3 runs 14 residues. Germline V gene data show CDR1 as LGHNA and CDR2 as YSLEER. The CDR3 spells CASSQGAGDTEAFF. The CDR3 DNA is TGCGCCAGCAGCCAGGGGGCGGGGGACACTGAAGCTTTCTTT.